The 12 T cell receptor beta chains given below trace back to one sample, sequenced in a study of blood T cell repertoires in COVID-19 (dated by TCRdb to about 2020). Library preparation employed the immunoSEQ multiplex PCR assay. What TCRdb holds here is the immuneACCESS table cut down to in-frame rearrangements. Part of the clones is not present; checked against another copy, under half of the missing clones reflect an unresolved V gene, and the others are unexplained. For this sample the table gives about 210,000 clones, of which approximately 89% were detected only once. The ten biggest clones cover 2% to 2.5% of the sample. Sequenced material: PBMCs or T cells enriched from blood (not recorded which). The receptors shown here come from a woman aged 40 to 55 with acute COVID-19.

The table lists this clone with a count of one. The CDR3 region is CASSSQALNYTGELFF. The CDR3 nucleotides are TGTGCCAGCAGCTCTCAGGCGCTAAACTACACCGGGGAGCTGTTTTTT. The V and J genes are TRBV5-6 and TRBJ2-2; D is ambiguous. The germline V gene has CDR1 SGHDT and CDR2 YYEEEE. CDR3 length: 16 residues. Trimming removed 3 bases from V and 3 bases from J, with 15 bases in between.

In this sample, this clone turned up a few times. This chain connects TRBV29-1 to TRBJ1-1; 7 nucleotides align to TRBD1. The CDR3 runs to 16 residues. V was pared by 1 base and J by 7 bases, with 15 bases of the junction left unmatched. In germline, CDR1 is SQVTM, CDR2 ANQGSEA. CDR3 nucleotides: TGCAGCGTTGAAGGGGACAGTCGGACGGGCGCGCTTGAAGCTTTCTTT. Translating gives CSVEGDSRTGALEAFF. The whole variable domain, filled in from reference TRBV29-1 and TRBJ1-1, reads SAVISQKPSRDICQRGTSLTIQCQVDSQVTMMFWYRQQPGQSLTLIATANQGSEATYESGFVIDKFPISRPNLTFSTLTVSNMSPEDSSIYLCSVEGDSRTGALEAFFGQGTRLTVV.

This chain connects TRBV9 to TRBJ2-3; 8 bases line up with TRBD2. J gave up 6 bases and V 0 bases, and 6 bases lay outside the gene matches. The CDR3 runs 15 residues. Germline CDR1 and CDR2: SGDLS and YYNGEE. The CDR3 region is CASSVVGRGHDTQYF. DNA for the CDR3: TGTGCCAGCAGCGTAGTCGGGAGGGGTCACGATACGCAGTATTTT.

J is TRBJ1-4 and V is TRBV5-1; unclear D gene. In germline, CDR1 is SGHRS, CDR2 YFSETQ. This CDR3 comprises 13 residues. Trimming took off 5 bases at V and 4 bases at J, with 9 bases between the two ends. CDR3 nucleotide sequence: TGCGCCAGCAGGTTCGAGAATAATGAAAAACTGTTTTTT. This gives the protein CASRFENNEKLFF. Full variable domain (rest looked up from reference TRBV5-1 and TRBJ1-4): KAGVTQTPRYLIKTRGQQVTLSCSPISGHRSVSWYQQTPGQGLQFLFEYFSETQRNKGNFPGRFSGRQFSNSRSEMNVSTLELGDSALYLCASRFENNEKLFFGSGTQLSVL.

V usage is TRBV5-1 and J usage is TRBJ2-3; 14 bases align to TRBD2. Trimming took 7 bases from V and 4 from J; bases not matched to a gene: 8. The CDR3 is 16 amino acids. Germline-derived CDR1 and CDR2 are SGHRS and YFSETQ. CDR3 coding DNA: TGCGCCAGCGGCAAAACGGGACTAGCGGGAGCAGATACGCAGTATTTT. Protein product: CASGKTGLAGADTQYF. Supplemented by reference TRBV5-1 and TRBJ2-3, the full variable domain reads KAGVTQTPRYLIKTRGQQVTLSCSPISGHRSVSWYQQTPGQGLQFLFEYFSETQRNKGNFPGRFSGRQFSNSRSEMNVSTLELGDSALYLCASGKTGLAGADTQYFGPGTRLTVL.

The V call is TRBV27, the J call TRBJ2-7; TRBD1 matches at 7 bases. V lost 1 base, J lost 3 bases, and 3 bases stayed unmatched. This CDR3 is 14 amino acids long. Germline V gives CDR1 MNHEY, CDR2 SMNVEV (reference sequence). The CDR3, as DNA: TGTGCCAGCAGTTTATACAGGGGAGACTACGAGCAGTACTTC. This translates into CASSLYRGDYEQYF.

This clone has a handful of counts. The CDR3 sequence: CAISDQQGAAAFF. CDR3 nucleotides: TGTGCCATCAGTGATCAACAGGGGGCCGCAGCTTTCTTT. This chain uses TRBV10-3 with TRBJ1-1; TRBD1 agrees at 9 bases. Germline CDR1 ENHRY, CDR2 SYGVKD. Trimming took 3 bases from V and 10 from J; bases not matched to a gene: 6. The CDR3 has 13 residues.

The V gene is TRBV18, the J gene TRBJ1-5; possibly TRBD1 for D (5 bases). The CDR3 consists of 16 residues. V was pared by 2 bases and J by 6 bases, with 17 bases between. Germline V gene data show CDR1 as KGHSH and CDR2 as LQKENI. CDR3 nucleotide sequence: TGTGCCAGCTCACCAATGGGGACTTCCAGTGGTCAGCCCCAGCATTTT. Translating it yields CASSPMGTSSGQPQHF.

This chain connects TRBV10-2 to TRBJ2-2, with TRBD2 as a possible D gene (5 bases). The length of the CDR3 is 14 residues. V lost 7 bases and J lost 4, with 13 bases in between. CDR1 and CDR2 from the germline V gene are WSHSY and SAAADI. The CDR3 region has the DNA TGCGCCAGCACGGAGCGGATGCTCACCGGGGAGCTGTTTTTT. Encoded protein: CASTERMLTGELFF.

The chain recombines TRBV2 with TRBJ2-5; 8 bases are shared with TRBD2. After removal of 6 bases from V and 4 bases from J, the junction contained 7 bases not matched to a gene. The CDR3 covers 14 residues. From germline, CDR1 is SNHLY and CDR2 FYNNEI. The CDR3 bases are TGTGCCAGCAGCGCCGGACTAGCTCCAGAGACCCAGTACTTC. Its translation is CASSAGLAPETQYF.

The chain joins TRBV19 to TRBJ2-1, with TRBD2 matching over 12 bases. Germline lookup yields CDR1 LNHDA and CDR2 SQIVND (reference sequence). Trimming removed 5 bases from V and 7 bases from J; junction bases left unmatched: 6. The CDR3 sequence is 15 residues long. For the CDR3, the DNA is TGTGCCAGTAGTTTCCCTAGCGGGAGGGTTAATGAGCAGTTCTTC. Translating gives CASSFPSGRVNEQFF.

The CDR3, as DNA: TGTGCCAGCGGGCCGACGAACCCTAGCAATCAGCCCCAGCATTTT. Protein: CASGPTNPSNQPQHF. This chain connects TRBV28 to TRBJ1-5; D unresolved. This CDR3 region has 15 residues. The germline V gene encodes CDR1 MDHEN and CDR2 SYDVKM. Trimming pared 8 bases from V and 0 bases from J, leaving 14 bases between.